The 7 T cell receptor beta chains below all came from one sample that was sequenced in a study of cytomegalovirus exposure and HLA in healthy donors. 13 Jbeta primers and 60 Vbeta primers were used for the PCR. Method: immunoSEQ multiplex PCR; TCRdb's copy keeps in-frame clones and lacks some. Of around 140,000 clones listed, 60% to 85% were seen once; the top ten hold 1.3% to 1.5%. The sequenced sample consisted of PBMCs. Source of these receptors: a woman between 40 and 55 years old in good health and CMV-seronegative.

The genes are TRBV10-3 and TRBJ1-1; 9 nucleotides match TRBD1. CDR3 length: 16 residues. With 6 bases clipped from V and 1 base from J, the junction kept 9 bases outside the gene matches. Germline CDR1 is ENHRY and CDR2 is SYGVKD. CDR3 nucleotides: TGTGCCATCAGCGACCCTCGGACAGGGGCGAACACTGAAGCTTTCTTT. Translating gives CAISDPRTGANTEAFF.

The genes are TRBV29-1 and TRBJ2-7; D gene ambiguous. The CDR3 consists of 11 residues. Germline lookup yields CDR1 SQVTM and CDR2 ANQGSEA. Trimming stripped 4 bases from V and 1 base from J, with 5 bases between. This CDR3 is CSVVHSYEQYF. CDR3 DNA sequence: TGCAGCGTTGTCCATTCCTACGAGCAGTACTTC.

The chain is built from TRBV18 and TRBJ1-1, with 12 positions matching TRBD1. CDR3 length equals 15 residues. The J segment lost 1 base and the V segment lost 3 bases, leaving 0 bases of the junction unmatched. The germline CDR1 and CDR2 sequences are KGHSH and LQKENI. The CDR3 loop reads CASSPGQGANTEAFF. The DNA for the CDR3 is TGTGCCAGCTCACCGGGACAGGGGGCGAACACTGAAGCTTTCTTT.

The CDR3 DNA sequence: TGTGCCAGCAGTGCGGGGGGTCGCGGCACAGATACGCAGTATTTT. Amino acids: CASSAGGRGTDTQYF. The rearrangement uses TRBV2 and TRBJ2-3; TRBD2 agrees at 7 bases. The germline V gene encodes CDR1 SNHLY and CDR2 FYNNEI. This CDR3 is built from 15 residues. Losses at the gene ends were 4 bases for V and 1 base for J; bases not matched to a gene: 5.

The gene calls are TRBV14 and TRBJ1-1; no clear D gene. The CDR3 is 17 residues long. Germline V gene data show CDR1 as SGHDN and CDR2 as FVKESK. Trimming stripped 2 bases from V and 1 base from J, with 17 bases between. The CDR3 DNA reads as TGTGCCAGCAGCCAACTCGCGGGATTTGAGCAGAACACTGAAGCTTTCTTT. This sequence encodes CASSQLAGFEQNTEAFF. The whole variable domain, remainder taken from reference TRBV14 and TRBJ1-1, is EAGVTQFPSHSVIEKGQTVTLRCDPISGHDNLYWYRRVMGKEIKFLLHFVKESKQDESGMPNNRFLAERTGGTYSTLKVQPAELEDSGVYFCASSQLAGFEQNTEAFFGQGTRLTVV.

The chain is built from TRBV5-6 and TRBJ1-2, with TRBD1 matching over 8 bases. Germline lookup yields CDR1 SGHDT and CDR2 YYEEEE. V was clipped by 0 bases and J by 2 bases; unmatched bases: 0. The CDR3 has 14 amino acids. CDR3 coding DNA: TGTGCCAGCAGCTTGGACAGGGGGAACTATGGCTACACCTTC. It yields the protein CASSLDRGNYGYTF.

The genes are TRBV19 and TRBJ1-1; 9 bases fit TRBD1. The ends lost 1 base at V and 5 bases at J; junction bases unmatched: 5. From germline, CDR1 is LNHDA and CDR2 SQIVND (reference sequence). The CDR3 length is 15 residues. In DNA, the CDR3 is TGTGCCAGTAGTATAGTACAGGGGGCGGGTACTGAAGCTTTCTTT. This encodes CASSIVQGAGTEAFF.